The sample holds one count of the clone carrying this TCR beta chain. This sample was included in a study of blood T cell repertoires in COVID-19. TCRdb's copy holds only in-frame clones and misses some; the assay was immunoSEQ multiplex PCR. Of around 270,000 clones detected, roughly four fifths appear once; the ten largest clones hold more than 15%. The CDR3 has 15 residues. Looked up from germline, CDR1 is MNHEY and CDR2 is SVGEGT. V dropped 2 bases and J dropped 6 bases, with 17 bases sitting between them. This rearrangement joins TRBV6-2 or TRBV6-3 to TRBJ2-7; D gene uncertain. Sequencing used peripheral blood. The source is a person between 65 and 79 years old with COVID-19, enrolled during active disease. The CDR3 here is CASSYVIATPREQYF. CDR3 coding DNA: TGTGCCAGCAGTTACGTGATAGCAACCCCTCGCGAGCAGTACTTC.